The clone carrying this TCR beta chain was detected once. Its antigen is not identified. The sample originates from a study of OX40 agonist ivuxolimab in advanced cancers. Study observations and caveats: In the 0.1 to 3.0 mg/kg range, CD4+ and CD8+ blood T cells had expanded clonally by week 6. Antigen specificity remained undetermined for the expanded peripheral T cells.

CDR1 is SGHNT and CDR2 is YYREEE in the germline V gene (reference sequence). This CDR3 contains 16 residues. Trimming at V came to 3 bases and at J to 6 bases, leaving 7 bases not matched to a gene. Measured with immunoSEQ multiplex PCR; TCRdb has only the in-frame clones, and not every one. Of roughly 42,000 clones in the sample, around 90% are singletons; the top ten hold about 30%. Blood sampling was done at baseline, cycle 4 day 1, and cycle 7 day 1. J is TRBJ2-3 and V is TRBV5-4; TRBD2 aligns across 13 bases. The source material was CD4+ or CD8+ T cells sorted from blood, sampled in a trial of the OX40 agonist ivuxolimab. The sequence was collected from an adult with an advanced solid tumor such as melanoma, head and neck, liver or kidney cancer. The CDR3 here is CASSSGLAGVADTQYF. CDR3 bases: TGTGCCAGCAGCTCCGGACTAGCGGGAGTTGCCGATACGCAGTATTTT.